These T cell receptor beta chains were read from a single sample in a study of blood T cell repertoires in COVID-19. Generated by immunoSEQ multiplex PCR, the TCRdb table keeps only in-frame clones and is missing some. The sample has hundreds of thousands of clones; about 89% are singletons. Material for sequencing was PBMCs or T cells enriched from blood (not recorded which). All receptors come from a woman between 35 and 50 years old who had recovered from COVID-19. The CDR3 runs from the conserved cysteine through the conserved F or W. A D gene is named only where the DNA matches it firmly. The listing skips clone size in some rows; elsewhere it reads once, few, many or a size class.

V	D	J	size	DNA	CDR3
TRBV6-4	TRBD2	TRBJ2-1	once	TGTGCCAGCAGTGAAACGGGACTAGTTAATGAGCAGTTCTTC	CASSETGLVNEQFF
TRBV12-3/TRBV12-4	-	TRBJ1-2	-	TGTGCCAGCAGTTTTGAAGCGCATGGCTACACCTTC	CASSFEAHGYTF
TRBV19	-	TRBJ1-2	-	TGTGCCAGTAGTAGCTACCGGGAACTCCTTTATGGCTACACCTTC	CASSSYRELLYGYTF
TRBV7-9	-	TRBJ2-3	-	TGTGCCAGCAGCTTAGGACTAGTGGATACGCAGTATTTT	CASSLGLVDTQYF
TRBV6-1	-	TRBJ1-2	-	TGTGCCAGCAGTGAATCCCCGACAGCCTATGGCTACACCTTC	CASSESPTAYGYTF
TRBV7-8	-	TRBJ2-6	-	TGTGCCAGCAGCACCGGGGGCTCTGGGGCCAACGTCCTGACTTTC	CASSTGGSGANVLTF
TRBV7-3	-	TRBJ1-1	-	TGTGCCAGCAGCTCACAGGGTATTGACACTGAAGCTTTCTTT	CASSSQGIDTEAFF
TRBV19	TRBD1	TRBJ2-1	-	TGTGCCAGTACCCCGGACAGGGGAGGAGAGAATGAGCAGTTCTTC	CASTPDRGGENEQFF
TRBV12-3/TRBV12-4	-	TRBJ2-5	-	TGTGCCAGCAGAGGACTAGAGACCCAGTACTTC	CASRGLETQYF
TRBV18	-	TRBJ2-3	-	TGTGCCAGCTCACCAGTAGCGGACAGCACAGATACGCAGTATTTT	CASSPVADSTDTQYF
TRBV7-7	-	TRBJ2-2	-	TGTGCTAGCAGCTCTAGCGCCGCGGTCACCGGGGAGCTGTTTTTT	CASSSSAAVTGELFF
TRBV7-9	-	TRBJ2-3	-	TGTGCCAGCAGCTCAGGGATTAACACAGATACGCAGTATTTT	CASSSGINTDTQYF
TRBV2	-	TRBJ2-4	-	TGTGCCAGCAGTGAAAGGTTAGCAGGGATAGCCAAAAACATTCAGTACTTC	CASSERLAGIAKNIQYF
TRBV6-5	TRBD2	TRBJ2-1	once	TGTGCCAGTGCCACTAGCGGGAGAGGGGATGAGCAGTTCTTC	CASATSGRGDEQFF
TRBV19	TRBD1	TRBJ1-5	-	TGTGCCAGTAGTATGGGGGACAGGGGAGGTGGCAATCAGCCCCAGCATTTT	CASSMGDRGGGNQPQHF
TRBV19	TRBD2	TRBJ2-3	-	TGTGCCAGTAGTATGGCGAGCGGGGGGCCGCCTAACTTCCGCACAGATACGCAGTATTTT	CASSMASGGPPNFRTDTQYF
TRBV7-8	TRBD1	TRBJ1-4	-	TGTGCCAGCAGCTTCGGACAGGGTTTGTGGGAAAAACTGTTTTTT	CASSFGQGLWEKLFF
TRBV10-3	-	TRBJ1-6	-	TGTGCCATCACGAACAGTAATAATTCACCCCTCCACTTT	CAITNSNNSPLHF
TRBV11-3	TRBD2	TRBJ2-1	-	TGTGCCAGCAGCCTAGGACGACTAGCGGGATCCTACAATGAGCAGTTCTTC	CASSLGRLAGSYNEQFF
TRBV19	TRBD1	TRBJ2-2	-	TGTGCCAGTAGTATTAGGGGACAGGGGATCACCGGGGAGCTGTTTTTT	CASSIRGQGITGELFF
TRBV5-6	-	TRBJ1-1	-	TGTGCCAGCAGCTTTCGACAGGTCCGTACAAACACTGAAGCTTTCTTT	CASSFRQVRTNTEAFF
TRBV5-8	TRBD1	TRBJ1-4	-	TGTGCCAGCAGCCGATCCGACAGGGGAGCAACTAATGAAAAACTGTTTTTT	CASSRSDRGATNEKLFF
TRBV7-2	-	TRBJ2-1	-	TGTGCCAGCAGCTTTGGGGCCCTGGGTGGTGAGCAGTTCTTC	CASSFGALGGEQFF
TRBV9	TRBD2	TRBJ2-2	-	TGTGCCAGCAGCCCCCCGGGGGGGCACATCACCGGGGAGCTGTTTTTT	CASSPPGGHITGELFF
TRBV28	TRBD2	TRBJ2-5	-	TGTGCCAGCACCCCCGGGGGGTACCAAGAGACCCAGTACTTC	CASTPGGYQETQYF
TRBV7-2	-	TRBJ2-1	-	TGTGCCAGCAGCTCAGAGGGAGACCATGAGCAGTTCTTC	CASSSEGDHEQFF
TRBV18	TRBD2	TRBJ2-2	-	TGTGCCAGCTCGACGACTAGCGGGGGGGCGAGCACCGGGGAGCTGTTTTTT	CASSTTSGGASTGELFF
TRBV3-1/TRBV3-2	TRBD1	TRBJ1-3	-	TGTGCCAGCAGCCTAAGGACAGGGGGGGAGTCTGGAAACACCATATATTTT	CASSLRTGGESGNTIYF
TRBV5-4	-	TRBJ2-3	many	TGTGCCAGCAGCTCCCCCCTAACAGGGTCACAGGCCACAGATACGCAGTATTTT	CASSSPLTGSQATDTQYF
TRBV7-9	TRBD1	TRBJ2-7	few	TGTGCCAGCAGCTTAGGGCGGGGACAGGGGTACGAGCAGTACTTC	CASSLGRGQGYEQYF
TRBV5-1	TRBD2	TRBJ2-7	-	TGCGCCAGCAGCTTGGGAAGCGGGGGCAACCCCTACGAGCAGTACTTC	CASSLGSGGNPYEQYF
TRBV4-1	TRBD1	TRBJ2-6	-	TGCGCCAGCAGCCAAGATCCGGGACAGGGATCTCCTGGGGCCAACGTCCTGACTTTC	CASSQDPGQGSPGANVLTF